The next 4 T cell receptor beta chains were all read from a single sample in a study of long-term antiretroviral therapy in people with HIV. Assay version v3.0 of immunoSEQ was used, and it was run at survey level. TCRdb's table, derived via immunoSEQ multiplex PCR, lists solely in-frame clones and lacks some. The sample lists about 23,000 clones; around 80% were seen once. Sequences were derived from unsorted PBMCs, sampled around 4.5 years after starting antiretroviral therapy. The receptors shown here come from a man aged 25-45 years with HIV.

V gene TRBV27 combines with J gene TRBJ2-1; the match to TRBD2 covers 11 bases. Germline V CDR1 and CDR2: MNHEY, SMNVEV (reference sequence). Germline trimming cut 2 bases from V and 7 bases from J; bases unmatched to any gene: 13. The CDR3 is 18 amino acids. CDR3 DNA sequence: TGTGCCAGCAGTTTAGCACTTAGGGTAGCGGGAGGGCAAAATGAGCAGTTCTTC. Translation gives CASSLALRVAGGQNEQFF.

The CDR3 DNA is TGTGCCAGCAGTCGGTGGGACAGGGGTAATAATGAAAAACTGTTTTTT. Its protein product is CASSRWDRGNNEKLFF. This chain links TRBV6-6 with TRBJ1-4; 10 bases line up with TRBD1. Germline assignment: CDR1 MNHNY and CDR2 SVGAGI (reference sequence). The CDR3 spans 16 residues. Losses at the gene ends were 5 bases for V and 4 bases for J; bases not matched to a gene: 7.

V is TRBV9 and J is TRBJ2-3, with D possibly matching TRBD2 (6 bases). The germline gives CDR1 SGDLS, CDR2 YYNGEE. This CDR3 is 15 amino acids long. V dropped 4 bases and J dropped 1 base, with 13 bases sitting between them. The CDR3, as DNA: TGTGCCAGCAGCTCCCGCGGGGTTGGCACAGATACGCAGTATTTT. Translation: CASSSRGVGTDTQYF.

This clone came up once. V gene TRBV7-9 combines with J gene TRBJ2-1, with a possible D match to TRBD1 (6 bases). The germline CDR1 and CDR2 sequences are SEHNR and FQNEAQ (reference sequence). CDR3 length equals 15 residues. Trimming took 4 bases from V and 4 from J, leaving 14 bases between them. DNA of the CDR3: TGTGCCAGCAGCTCGGACAGCCCGGGGTACAATGAGCAGTTCTTC. As protein: CASSSDSPGYNEQFF.